The rows below give T cell receptor beta chains drawn from one sample of a study of T-cell reconstitution after alpha-beta-depleted transplantation in children. TCRdb analysed the PCR reads with MiXCR anew, one entry per CDR3 protein. In the table there are 600,000 to 700,000 distinct CDR3 sequences, around 17% of which are singletons. The input for sequencing was PBMCs from the stem cell graft donor, taken from the stem cell graft. The source is a human donor who donated a stem cell graft to a child with acute myeloid leukemia. The CDR3 runs from the conserved cysteine through the conserved F or W. The D gene is left open where the match is weak. Clone size is stated in some rows and not others, as once, few, many or a class when expanded.

D,size,V,length,J,CDR3,DNA
-,many,TRBV13,15,TRBJ2-1,CASSKRQDSYNEQFF,TGTGCCAGCAGCAAAAGACAGGACTCCTACAATGAGCAGTTCTTC
-,many,TRBV7-2,16,TRBJ1-2,CASSLRVLVLGYGYTF,TGTGCCAGCAGCTTAAGGGTACTAGTCCTTGGATATGGCTACACCTTC
TRBD1,-,TRBV5-1,15,TRBJ2-5,CASSLGTGGKETQYF,TGCGCCAGCAGCTTGGGGACAGGGGGCAAGGAGACCCAGTACTTC
TRBD1,many,TRBV10-3,14,TRBJ2-2,CAITGGAVTGELFF,TGTGCCATCACAGGGGGCGCGGTCACCGGGGAGCTGTTTTTT
-,few,TRBV20-1,17,TRBJ2-3,CSARDFSSGQGPDTQYF,TGCAGTGCTAGAGATTTTTCGAGCGGGCAAGGACCAGATACGCAGTATTTT
TRBD1,many,TRBV20-1,16,TRBJ2-3,CSATGQGLERGDTQYF,TGCAGTGCCACCGGACAGGGTCTGGAGAGAGGAGATACGCAGTATTTT
-,few,TRBV7-9,15,TRBJ1-2,CASSLGEPGVYGYTF,TGTGCCAGCAGCTTAGGGGAGCCAGGGGTCTATGGCTACACCTTC
-,-,TRBV2,12,TRBJ2-7,CASRKNTVEQYF,TGTGCCAGCAGGAAAAACACCGTCGAGCAGTACTTC
TRBD2,-,TRBV5-1,17,TRBJ2-3,CASSLRRAGGSTDTQYF,TGCGCCAGCAGCTTGAGGCGAGCGGGGGGCTCGACAGATACGCAGTATTTT
TRBD2,-,TRBV2,13,TRBJ2-1,CASIGGESNEQFF,TGTGCCAGCATCGGGGGGGAGAGCAATGAGCAGTTCTTC
-,-,TRBV12-3/TRBV12-4,15,TRBJ1-5,CASSGEDRAKQPQHF,TGTGCCAGCAGTGGGGAAGACAGAGCTAAACAGCCCCAGCATTTT
-,many,TRBV15,12,TRBJ1-2,CATSRVGDGYTF,TGTGCCACCAGCAGAGTGGGGGATGGCTACACCTTC
TRBD2,few,TRBV7-9,15,TRBJ2-7,CASSPKRGPLWEQYF,TGTGCCAGCAGCCCAAAGCGGGGGCCTCTTTGGGAGCAGTACTTC
TRBD1,many,TRBV7-2,16,TRBJ2-1,CASSLAGTGSYNEQFF,TGTGCCAGCAGCTTAGCCGGGACAGGGTCGTACAATGAGCAGTTCTTC
TRBD1,few,TRBV12-3/TRBV12-4,14,TRBJ1-4,CASSRDRGGEKLFF,TGTGCCAGCAGCAGAGACAGGGGTGGCGAAAAACTGTTTTTT
-,few,TRBV13,14,TRBJ1-3,CASSFQRQGNTIYF,TGTGCCAGCAGCTTTCAGAGGCAGGGAAACACCATATATTTT
-,few,TRBV15,14,TRBJ2-5,CATSRPGVAETQYF,TGTGCCACCAGCAGACCCGGGGTAGCCGAGACCCAGTACTTC
TRBD2,-,TRBV12-3/TRBV12-4,17,TRBJ2-5,CASRQTSGGPGRETQYF,TGTGCCAGCAGACAAACTAGCGGGGGGCCTGGAAGGGAGACCCAGTACTTC
-,many,TRBV7-3,16,TRBJ2-3,CASSAYASGGTDTQYF,TGTGCCAGCAGCGCCTACGCTTCAGGGGGCACAGATACGCAGTATTTT
TRBD2,many,TRBV20-1,14,TRBJ2-7,CSAILAGGHHEQYF,TGCAGTGCTATTTTAGCGGGGGGGCACCACGAGCAGTACTTC
-,many,TRBV20-1,16,TRBJ1-5,CSAREARDVGNQPQHF,TGCAGTGCTAGAGAAGCCAGGGATGTCGGCAATCAGCCCCAGCATTTT
-,many,TRBV10-3,13,TRBJ1-5,CAISGLRDQPQHF,TGTGCCATCAGTGGTTTACGGGATCAGCCCCAGCATTTT
-,-,TRBV6-6,13,TRBJ1-4,CASWAGLNEKLFF,TGTGCCAGCTGGGCAGGACTTAATGAAAAACTGTTTTTT
-,-,TRBV10-3,15,TRBJ1-5,CAISDQGYSNQPQHF,TGTGCCATCAGTGACCAGGGATATAGCAATCAGCCCCAGCATTTT
-,few,TRBV10-3,17,TRBJ1-6,CAISDFEGQGKGSPLHF,TGTGCCATCAGTGACTTCGAGGGGCAGGGGAAGGGATCACCCCTCCACTTT
-,-,TRBV5-1,15,TRBJ2-5,CASSPQSGQGETQYF,TGCGCCAGCAGCCCACAATCGGGACAAGGAGAGACCCAGTACTTC
-,few,TRBV20-1,14,TRBJ1-2,CSARYREGFYGYTF,TGCAGTGCTAGATACAGGGAGGGGTTCTATGGCTACACCTTC
-,many,TRBV20-1,14,TRBJ2-1,CSALKGNSYNEQFF,TGCAGTGCCCTCAAGGGGAACTCCTACAATGAGCAGTTCTTC
-,many,TRBV20-1,17,TRBJ1-3,CSARSPLAQHSGNTIYF,TGCAGTGCTAGATCGCCCTTAGCGCAACACTCTGGAAACACCATATATTTT
TRBD2,many,TRBV20-1,15,TRBJ2-5,CSARRLADQGETQYF,TGCAGTGCTAGACGACTAGCGGACCAGGGGGAGACCCAGTACTTC
-,-,TRBV12-3/TRBV12-4,17,TRBJ2-3,CASSFSGGRNQADTQYF,TGTGCCAGCAGTTTCTCTGGGGGCCGAAACCAGGCAGATACGCAGTATTTT
TRBD1,-,TRBV4-1,13,TRBJ2-7,CASRGTDNYEQYF,TGCGCCAGCAGAGGGACAGACAATTACGAGCAGTACTTC
-,-,TRBV30,15,TRBJ2-1,CAWCRPGQRYNEQFF,TGTGCCTGGTGCCGCCCAGGGCAACGGTACAATGAGCAGTTCTTC
TRBD2,many,TRBV3-1,15,TRBJ2-1,CASSRRTSYYNEQFF,TGTGCCAGCAGTCGGAGGACTAGTTACTACAATGAGCAGTTCTTC
TRBD1,few,TRBV7-9,14,TRBJ2-7,CASRSGQTSYEQYF,TGTGCCAGCAGGTCGGGACAGACTTCCTACGAGCAGTACTTC
TRBD2,-,TRBV12-3/TRBV12-4,15,TRBJ2-7,CASSSLGEGPSAQYF,TGTGCCAGCAGCTCGTTGGGGGAGGGCCCCTCTGCGCAGTACTTC
TRBD1,-,TRBV19,15,TRBJ2-1,CASSIEDRGYNEQFF,TGTGCCAGTAGTATCGAAGACAGGGGTTACAATGAGCAGTTCTTC
-,-,TRBV7-7,15,TRBJ2-5,CASSLMATGGETQYF,TGTGCCAGCAGCTTAATGGCTACGGGTGGAGAGACCCAGTACTTC
-,few,TRBV10-3,16,TRBJ1-6,CAISESSVRGNSPLHF,TGTGCCATCAGTGAGTCAAGTGTTAGGGGTAACTCACCCCTCCACTTT
-,-,TRBV12-3/TRBV12-4,14,TRBJ2-1,CASTQHGTYNEQFF,TGTGCCAGCACTCAACACGGGACTTACAATGAGCAGTTCTTC
TRBD1,many,TRBV29-1,14,TRBJ1-4,CSVAGTGDPWRLFF,TGCAGCGTCGCCGGGACAGGGGACCCCTGGCGACTGTTTTTT
-,few,TRBV11-3,12,TRBJ1-2,CASSFEGTGYTF,TGTGCCAGCAGCTTTGAGGGTACCGGCTACACCTTC
-,-,TRBV5-4,16,TRBJ2-2,CASSLARFGGTGELFF,TGTGCCAGCAGCTTAGCCCGGTTTGGAGGCACCGGGGAGCTGTTTTTT
TRBD2,few,TRBV20-1,16,TRBJ2-5,CSASFPPSGGRETQYF,TGCAGTGCTAGTTTTCCCCCTAGCGGGGGGCGAGAGACCCAGTACTTC
TRBD1,-,TRBV7-2,15,TRBJ1-6,CASSLGQGEYSPLHF,TGTGCCAGCAGCTTGGGACAGGGGGAATATTCACCCCTCCACTTT
-,-,TRBV6-5,14,TRBJ2-5,CASSSSFRGETQYF,TGTGCCAGCAGTTCCTCTTTTAGGGGGGAGACCCAGTACTTC
-,-,TRBV7-9,13,TRBJ1-1,CASTRTVNTEALF,TGTGCCAGCACCAGGACAGTGAACACTGAAGCTTTGTTT
TRBD1,-,TRBV27,15,TRBJ1-5,CASSARGYGNQPQHF,TGTGCCAGCAGTGCCAGGGGGTACGGCAATCAGCCCCAGCATTTT
-,many,TRBV6-5,13,TRBJ1-2,CASSTRQAVGYTF,TGTGCCAGCAGTACTCGACAGGCGGTCGGCTACACCTTC
-,-,TRBV2,12,TRBJ1-1,CASSLGQLVAFF,TGTGCCAGCAGCCTTGGACAGCTTGTAGCTTTCTTT
-,few,TRBV12-3/TRBV12-4,13,TRBJ2-2,CASSDRRAGELFF,TGTGCCAGCAGCGATAGAAGAGCCGGGGAGCTGTTTTTT
-,many,TRBV27,13,TRBJ2-7,CASSFGGSVEQYF,TGTGCCAGCAGTTTTGGGGGATCGGTCGAGCAGTACTTC
-,-,TRBV11-2,15,TRBJ2-1,CASSRRQGYRDEQFF,TGTGCCAGCAGCCGTCGGCAGGGGTATCGGGATGAGCAGTTCTTC
-,few,TRBV12-3/TRBV12-4,14,TRBJ1-5,CASTLAGSNQPQHF,TGTGCCAGCACCCTAGCCGGAAGCAATCAGCCCCAGCATTTT
TRBD1,many,TRBV9,13,TRBJ2-1,CASSASTGNEQFF,TGTGCCAGCAGCGCTTCGACAGGGAATGAGCAGTTCTTC